Reported below is one T cell receptor (beta chain). Trimming cost V 5 bases and J 2 bases; bases outside gene matches: 2. From germline, CDR1 is SGHVS and CDR2 FNYEAQ. There are 15 residues in the CDR3. These data are taken from a study of blood T cell repertoires in COVID-19. Recruited during active infection, patients (from Seattle) were subsequently followed longitudinally. In the authors' methods: The assay estimated nucleated cells by amplifying reference gene primers. Clones were sequenced by immunoSEQ multiplex PCR, and TCRdb holds only the in-frame ones, with some missing. V and J calls and clone size are copied from that table; D and trimming were computed from the DNA. The sample lists about 95,000 clones; roughly 76% were seen once.

This clonotype was obtained from a man aged 80 or over with COVID-19, enrolled during active disease. Sequencing was performed on peripheral blood. The chain links TRBV7-6 to TRBJ2-6; TRBD1 aligns across 8 bases. This CDR3 reads CASSEQGAGANVLTF. For the CDR3, the DNA is TGTGCCAGCAGCGAACAGGGGGCTGGGGCCAACGTCCTGACTTTC.